Shown below are 14 T cell receptor beta chains from a single sample sequenced in a study of immune evolution from preneoplasia to lung adenocarcinoma. Profiling relied on immunoSEQ multiplex PCR, and the TCRdb table lists in-frame clones only, not all of them. The data contain about 7,800 clones, over 60% of them seen just once; the ten biggest clones take up 11%. What was sequenced was FFPE lung adenocarcinoma in situ tissue. These receptors were taken from a donor at least 70 years old with lung adenocarcinoma. Some clones in this sample may be carry-over from other donors' samples.

This chain links TRBV7-9 with TRBJ2-2; D gene uncertain. V shed 2 bases and J shed 3 bases, with 19 bases lying between them. CDR3 length equals 18 residues. Germline CDR1 reads SEHNR; CDR2 reads FQNEAQ (reference sequence). CDR3 bases: TGTGCCAGCAGCTTATTCCCCGGTACTTTAGGATACACCGGGGAGCTGTTTTTT. It specifies CASSLFPGTLGYTGELFF.

J is TRBJ1-5 and V is TRBV5-1; 7 bases map to TRBD1. The CDR3 contains 17 residues. The V segment lost 4 bases and the J segment 6 bases; nucleotides outside the gene matches: 16. CDR1 and CDR2 (germline): SGHRS, YFSETQ. The CDR3 sequence: CASSLTPLGQSGQPQHF. The DNA for the CDR3 is TGCGCCAGCAGCCTTACACCATTGGGACAGAGTGGTCAGCCCCAGCATTTT.

V and J are TRBV9 and TRBJ1-3; D unclear. The CDR3 contains 15 residues. CDR1 and CDR2 from the germline V gene are SGDLS and YYNGEE. V lost 4 bases and J lost 2, with 13 bases in between. CDR3 protein: CASSPDAEPGNTIYF. For the CDR3, the DNA is TGTGCCAGCAGCCCTGACGCTGAACCTGGAAACACCATATATTTT. Based on the CDR3 plus reference TRBV9 and TRBJ1-3, the full variable domain is DSGVTQTPKHLITATGQRVTLRCSPRSGDLSVYWYQQSLDQGLQFLIQYYNGEERAKGNILERFSAQQFPDLHSELNLSSLELGDSALYFCASSPDAEPGNTIYFGEGSWLTVV.

The chain uses TRBV7-8 and TRBJ1-2; TRBD1 agrees at 7 bases. The CDR3 is 16 amino acids. The V and J ends lost 0 bases and 8 bases, in that order; junction bases with no gene match: 12. CDR1 is SGHVS, CDR2 FQNEAQ, per germline. The CDR3 nucleotides read TGTGCCAGCAGCTTAGCCGGGACAGTCGAAGGGTCCGGCTACACCTTC. Amino acids: CASSLAGTVEGSGYTF.

This clone was found once. In DNA, the CDR3 is TGCGCCAGCAGCCCTGGACTAGCGGGGGGGCAGCAGTACTTC. Encoded protein: CASSPGLAGGQQYF. The chain couples TRBV5-1 to TRBJ2-7; 15 nucleotides match TRBD2. This CDR3 region has 14 residues. J gave up 8 bases and V 4 bases, and 4 bases lay outside the gene matches. Per germline, CDR1 SGHRS and CDR2 YFSETQ.

This chain joins TRBV5-1 and TRBJ1-2; 7 nucleotides align to TRBD1. The CDR3 has 12 amino acids. The junction had 6 bases not matched to a gene; V was cut back by 5 bases and J by 8 bases. CDR1 and CDR2 from the germline V gene are SGHRS and YFSETQ. CDR3 nucleotide sequence: TGCGCCAGCAGTGGGAGGGGGCTCGGCTACACCTTC. Protein product: CASSGRGLGYTF.

The V call is TRBV30, the J call TRBJ2-3, with 8 bases lining up with TRBD2. After removal of 0 bases from V and 11 bases from J, the junction contained 4 bases not matched to a gene. This CDR3 spans 12 amino acids. Germline CDR1 GTSNPN, CDR2 SVGIG (reference sequence). CDR3 bases: TGTGCCTGGAGTGTTCAGCGGGGGAGGCAGTATTTT. Translation gives CAWSVQRGRQYF.

This chain uses TRBV7-8 with TRBJ2-7; possibly TRBD2 for D (5 bases). The CDR3 runs 18 residues. Germline-derived CDR1 and CDR2 are SGHVS and FQNEAQ. The V gene lost 0 bases and the J gene lost 1 base, with 19 bases spanning the gap. This CDR3 is CASSLALPRAVLSYEQYF. Here the CDR3 DNA reads TGTGCCAGCAGCTTAGCGCTTCCGAGGGCCGTGCTTTCCTACGAGCAGTACTTC.

The chain uses TRBV5-6 and TRBJ1-5; no clear D. The CDR3 totals 15 residues. The germline V and J ends were trimmed by 1 base and 0 bases, with 8 bases remaining between them. Germline V gene data show CDR1 as SGHDT and CDR2 as YYEEEE. CDR3 sequence: CASSLWIYSNQPQHF. DNA of the CDR3: TGTGCCAGCAGCTTGTGGATTTATAGCAATCAGCCCCAGCATTTT.

The table lists this clone with a few counts. This chain joins TRBV21-1 and TRBJ1-1; the table's D call, TRBD1, has no DNA check behind it. TRBV21-1 is reported as a pseudogene. This CDR3 contains 13 residues. The CDR3 DNA reads as TGTGCCAGCAGCAGGGGCACGAACACTGAAGCTTTCTTT. Encoded protein: CASSRGTNTEAFF.

The chain links TRBV9 to TRBJ2-1; 7 bases align to TRBD2. V lost 6 bases, J lost 2 bases, and 8 bases stayed unmatched. This CDR3 contains 15 residues. CDR1 is SGDLS, CDR2 YYNGEE, per germline. This chain's CDR3 is CASTRGDSPYNEQFF. DNA for the CDR3: TGTGCCAGCACCCGGGGGGACTCCCCCTACAATGAGCAGTTCTTC.

The chain employs TRBV12-5 and TRBJ2-5, with 7 bases that match TRBD1. The length of the CDR3 is 14 residues. Germline trimming cut 7 bases from V and 4 bases from J; bases unmatched to any gene: 9. Germline CDR1 and CDR2: LGHNT and FRNRAP. The CDR3 region has the DNA TGTGCTAGTGCTTATTTAGGGGGCGGAGAGACCCAGTACTTC. It encodes CASAYLGGGETQYF.

The chain couples TRBV28 to TRBJ1-4; maybe TRBD1 (5 bases). The germline V gene has CDR1 MDHEN and CDR2 SYDVKM. The CDR3 length is 14 residues. Trimming took 5 bases from V and 1 from J, leaving 8 bases between them. The CDR3 loop reads CASSQGQTNEKLFF. The CDR3 DNA sequence: TGTGCCAGCAGTCAGGGCCAAACTAATGAAAAACTGTTTTTT.

The chain joins TRBV5-8 to TRBJ1-3; the D is unclear. The CDR3 covers 15 residues. Germline lookup yields CDR1 SGHTS and CDR2 YDEGEE. Trimming took off 3 bases at V and 4 bases at J, with 14 bases between the two ends. The CDR3 DNA sequence: TGTGCCAGCAGCTCGGATCCGCTAAGGGGAAACACCATATATTTT. Residues: CASSSDPLRGNTIYF. The variable domain in full, completed from reference TRBV5-8 and TRBJ1-3, reads EAGVTQSPTHLIKTRGQQATLRCSPISGHTSVYWYQQALGLGLQFLLWYDEGEERNRGNFPPRFSGRQFPNYSSELNVNALELEDSALYLCASSSDPLRGNTIYFGEGSWLTVV.